The text below deals with one T cell receptor (beta chain). This specimen comes from a study of PD-1 and CTLA-4 blockade in melanoma. Using immunoSEQ multiplex PCR, the repertoire was profiled, and TCRdb retains in-frame clones only, with some absent. The sample has about 32,000 clones, about nine tenths seen once; the top ten hold approximately 6.4%. Germline V CDR1 and CDR2: SGHDT, YYEEEE. Deletions cut 0 bases from V and 1 base from J, with 10 bases between. The CDR3 runs to 16 residues. Sample: CD8+ T cells from peripheral blood, taken from a patient given anti-PD-1 treatment. The V call is TRBV5-6, the J call TRBJ2-2; D might be TRBD2 (5 bases). This TCR was sampled from a human donor with melanoma. DNA of the CDR3: TGTGCCAGCAGCTTGGCCTCGGACTGGAACACCGGGGAGCTGTTTTTT. It specifies CASSLASDWNTGELFF.